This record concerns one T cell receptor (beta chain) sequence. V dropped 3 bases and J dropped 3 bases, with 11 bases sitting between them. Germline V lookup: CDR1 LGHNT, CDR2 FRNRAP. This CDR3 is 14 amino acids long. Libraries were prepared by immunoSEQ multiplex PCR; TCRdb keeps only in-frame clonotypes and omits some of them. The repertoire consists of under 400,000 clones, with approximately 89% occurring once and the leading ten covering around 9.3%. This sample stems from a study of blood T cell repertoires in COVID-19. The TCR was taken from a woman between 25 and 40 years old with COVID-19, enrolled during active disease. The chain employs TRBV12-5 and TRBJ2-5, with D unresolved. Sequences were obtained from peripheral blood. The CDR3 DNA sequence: TGTGCTAGTGGTTTAAGCCCAAACGAAGAGACCCAGTACTTC. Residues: CASGLSPNEETQYF.